This T cell receptor (beta chain) was found in a study of blood T cell repertoires in COVID-19. Study summary: The samples span acute and convalescent COVID-19 from the United States, Italy and Spain. Nucleic acid was either cDNA or gDNA, and it came from T cells, B-cell-depleted T cells, or PBMCs.

Germline assignment: CDR1 LGHNA and CDR2 YNFKEQ. V was trimmed by 4 bases and J by 7 bases, leaving 16 bases between them. This CDR3 comprises 14 residues. In the original processing: Reference gene primer amplification gave estimated nucleated cell counts. Some clones are missing from TCRdb's copy, which holds only in-frame ones; the method was immunoSEQ multiplex PCR. For V, J and clone size, that table is used; D and trimming come from the DNA. Of 200,000 to 250,000 clones listed, 70% to 90% are singletons. The sequence was collected from a man between 60 and 75 years old with acute or convalescent COVID-19. This chain links TRBV4-2 with TRBJ2-5, with D possibly matching TRBD2 (6 bases). Sequenced: peripheral blood. CDR3 nucleotides: TGTGCCAGCAGCCTGGGGCAGGTGGGGGGGACCCAGTACTTC. Amino acids: CASSLGQVGGTQYF.